The present entry profiles one T cell receptor (beta chain) with its context. This specimen belongs to a study of blood T cell repertoires in COVID-19. Here immunoSEQ multiplex PCR was the method, and the copy in TCRdb shows in-frame clones only, minus some. The data show roughly 300,000 clones, approximately 92% seen once. The sequence derives from a woman aged 25 to 39 who had recovered from COVID-19. The sequenced material came from PBMCs or T cells enriched from blood (not recorded which).

CDR3: CASSLSTDTQYF. In DNA form, the CDR3 reads TGTGCCAGCAGCCTGAGCACAGATACGCAGTATTTT. J is TRBJ2-3 and V is TRBV5-4; D is uncertain. CDR3 length equals 12 residues. V shed 4 bases and J shed 0 bases, with 3 bases lying between them. Germline CDR1 and CDR2: SGHNT and YYREEE (reference sequence).